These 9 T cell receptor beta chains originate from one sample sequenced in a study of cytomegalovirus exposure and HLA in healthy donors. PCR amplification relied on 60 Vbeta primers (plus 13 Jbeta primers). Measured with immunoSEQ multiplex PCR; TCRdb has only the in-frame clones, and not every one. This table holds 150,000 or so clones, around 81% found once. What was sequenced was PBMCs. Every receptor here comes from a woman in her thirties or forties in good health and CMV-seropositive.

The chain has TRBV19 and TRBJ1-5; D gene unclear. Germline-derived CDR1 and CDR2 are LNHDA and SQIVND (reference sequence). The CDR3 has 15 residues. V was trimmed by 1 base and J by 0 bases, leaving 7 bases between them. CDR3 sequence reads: CASSIVRYSNQPQHF. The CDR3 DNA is TGTGCCAGTAGTATAGTCAGGTATAGCAATCAGCCCCAGCATTTT.

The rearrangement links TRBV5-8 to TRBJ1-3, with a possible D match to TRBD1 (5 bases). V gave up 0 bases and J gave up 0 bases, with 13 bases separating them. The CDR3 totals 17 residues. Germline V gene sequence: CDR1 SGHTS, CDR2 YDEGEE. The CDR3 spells CASSLVAGADSGNTIYF. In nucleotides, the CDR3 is TGTGCCAGCAGCTTGGTTGCTGGGGCAGACTCTGGAAACACCATATATTTT.

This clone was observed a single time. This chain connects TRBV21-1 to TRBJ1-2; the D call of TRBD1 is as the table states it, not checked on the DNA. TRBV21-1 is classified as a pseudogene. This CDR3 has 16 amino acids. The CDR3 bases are TGTGCCAGCAGCGTAAGGACAGGGGCCAATAACTATGGCTACACCTTC. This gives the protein CASSVRTGANNYGYTF.

The CDR3 reads CASSPSTGLFLSGNTIYF. The DNA for the CDR3 is TGTGCCAGCTCACCAAGTACAGGGTTATTTCTGTCTGGAAACACCATATATTTT. The chain couples TRBV18 to TRBJ1-3, with a tentative D call TRBD1 (6 bases). Trimming took off 2 bases at V and 1 base at J, with 18 bases between the two ends. Looked up from germline, CDR1 is KGHSH and CDR2 is LQKENI. The CDR3 length is 18 residues.

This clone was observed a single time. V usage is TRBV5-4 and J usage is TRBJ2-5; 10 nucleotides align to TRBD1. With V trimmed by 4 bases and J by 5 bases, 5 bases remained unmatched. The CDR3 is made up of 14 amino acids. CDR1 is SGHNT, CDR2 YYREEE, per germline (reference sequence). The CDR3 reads CASSEDRGLETQYF. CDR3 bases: TGTGCCAGCAGCGAAGACAGGGGGCTGGAGACCCAGTACTTC.

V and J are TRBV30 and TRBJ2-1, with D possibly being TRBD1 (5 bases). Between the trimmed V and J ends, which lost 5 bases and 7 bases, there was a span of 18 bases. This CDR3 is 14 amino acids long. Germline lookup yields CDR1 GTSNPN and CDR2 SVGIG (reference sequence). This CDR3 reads CAWDRQNKGNEQFF. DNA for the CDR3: TGTGCCTGGGACCGACAGAACAAGGGGAATGAGCAGTTCTTC.

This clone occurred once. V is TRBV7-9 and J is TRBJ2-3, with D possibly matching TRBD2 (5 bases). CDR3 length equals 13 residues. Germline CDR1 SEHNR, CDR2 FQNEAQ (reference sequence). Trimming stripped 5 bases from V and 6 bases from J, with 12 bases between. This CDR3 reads CASSTRGPDTQYF. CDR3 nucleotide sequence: TGTGCCAGCAGCACCCGAGGGCCCGATACGCAGTATTTT.

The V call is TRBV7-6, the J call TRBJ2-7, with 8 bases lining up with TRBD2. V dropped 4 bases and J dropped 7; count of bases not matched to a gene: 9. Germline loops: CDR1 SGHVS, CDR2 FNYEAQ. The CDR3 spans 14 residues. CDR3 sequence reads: CASSSAAGVEEQYF. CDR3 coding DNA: TGTGCCAGCAGCTCAGCAGCGGGAGTAGAGGAGCAGTACTTC.

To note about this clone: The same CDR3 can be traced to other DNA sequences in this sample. The CDR3 nucleotides read TGCGCCAGCAGCCAGGGCCGGGAGGGCTCCTACGAGCAGTACTTC. As protein: CASSQGREGSYEQYF. The gene calls are TRBV4-1 and TRBJ2-7; 8 nucleotides match TRBD2. The CDR3 spans 15 residues. V dropped 3 bases and J dropped 0; count of bases not matched to a gene: 4. Germline V CDR1 and CDR2: MGHRA, YSYEKL.